These 2 T cell receptor beta chains were all obtained from the same sample, sequenced in a study of T cell responses to AZD1222 COVID-19 vaccine. Assay: immunoSEQ multiplex PCR; the TCRdb copy retains only in-frame clones and omits some. The repertoire holds approximately 82,000 clones, with 85% as singletons. The specimen comprised peripheral blood, sampled on day 0 of AZD1222 vaccination. The receptors shown here come from an adult in good health.

This clone was seen only once. The chain couples TRBV19 to TRBJ1-2; no clear D gene. V was cut by 5 bases and J by 4 bases, with 20 bases left in between. Germline CDR1 LNHDA, CDR2 SQIVND (reference sequence). The CDR3 runs to 16 residues. CDR3 region: CASSAQISTTIYGYTF. The CDR3 DNA sequence: TGTGCCAGTAGTGCCCAGATTAGTACAACTATCTATGGCTACACCTTC.

V is TRBV3-1 (or the pseudogene TRBV3-2) and J is TRBJ2-4; TRBD1 aligns across 7 bases. CDR3 length equals 17 residues. V dropped 1 base and J dropped 0; count of bases not matched to a gene: 6. Germline CDR1 and CDR2: LGHDT and YNNKEL (reference sequence). The CDR3 is CASSQGQGILAKNIQYF. The DNA for the CDR3 is TGTGCCAGCAGCCAAGGACAGGGCATTCTAGCCAAAAACATTCAGTACTTC.